Below are 28 T cell receptor beta chains sequenced from a single sample in a study of chemoradiotherapy in HPV16-positive cancers (dated by TCRdb to the early 2020s). The method was the immunoSEQ multiplex PCR assay. Imported from immuneACCESS, the table was reduced by TCRdb to in-frame sequences with V and J called. These copies leave out some clones; in studies compared against another copy, an unresolved V gene accounts for under half, and the cause of the remainder is not known. The sample table contains 9,500 to 15,000 clones; only one count was recorded for 55% to 70% of them. Together, the top ten hold around 21% of the sample. The sample was collected from a patient who underwent chemoradiotherapy. These receptor sequences come from a human donor with HPV-associated anogenital cancer.

The sample holds one count of this clone. The chain couples TRBV7-2 to TRBJ2-6; a possible D gene is TRBD2 (5 bases). Between the trimmed V and J ends, which lost 3 bases and 0 bases, there was a span of 6 bases. Germline CDR1 reads SGHTA; CDR2 reads FQGNSA. The CDR3 consists of 15 residues. CDR3 protein: CASSLGVSGANVLTF. CDR3 sequence (DNA): TGTGCCAGCAGCTTGGGAGTCTCTGGGGCCAACGTCCTGACTTTC.

The V and J genes are TRBV5-5 and TRBJ2-7, with 8 bases aligning to TRBD1. V shed 4 bases and J 7 bases; nucleotides not matched to a gene: 7. This CDR3 has 13 residues. Germline assignment: CDR1 SGHKS and CDR2 YYEKEE (reference sequence). CDR3 amino acids: CASSDRGNEEQYF. For the CDR3, the DNA is TGTGCCAGCAGCGACAGGGGAAACGAAGAGCAGTACTTC. Complete variable domain (other parts from reference TRBV5-5 and TRBJ2-7): DAGVTQSPTHLIKTRGQQVTLRCSPISGHKSVSWYQQVLGQGPQFIFQYYEKEERGRGNFPDRFSARQFPNYSSELNVNALLLGDSALYLCASSDRGNEEQYFGPGTRLTVT.

This clone was seen more than once but under ten times. The chain carries TRBV5-5 and TRBJ1-5, with 8 bases fitting TRBD1. In germline, CDR1 is SGHKS, CDR2 YYEKEE (reference sequence). After removal of 3 bases from V and 4 bases from J, the junction contained 3 bases not matched to a gene. This CDR3 contains 14 residues. This CDR3 reads CASSWDRLNQPQHF. The CDR3 DNA reads as TGTGCCAGCAGCTGGGACAGGCTGAATCAGCCCCAGCATTTT.

This rearrangement joins TRBV7-8 to TRBJ2-1; D remains ambiguous. The V end was cut by 1 base, the J end by 0 bases, with 16 bases between. CDR1 is SGHVS and CDR2 is FQNEAQ in the germline V gene. This CDR3 is 18 amino acids long. This chain's CDR3 is CASSLGPWATYSYNEQFF. Here the CDR3 DNA reads TGTGCCAGCAGCTTAGGCCCCTGGGCGACTTACTCCTACAATGAGCAGTTCTTC.

This clone occurred once. V gene TRBV6-6 combines with J gene TRBJ1-4; 9 nucleotides align to TRBD1. CDR3 size: 15 residues. Germline trimming cut 7 bases from V and 7 bases from J; bases unmatched to any gene: 10. Per the germline V gene, CDR1 is MNHNY and CDR2 is SVGAGI (reference sequence). CDR3 in DNA: TGTGCCAGCACCGAACAGGGACAGGGACTTGAAAAACTGTTTTTT. It codes for CASTEQGQGLEKLFF.

The chain combines TRBV9 with TRBJ1-2, with D unclear. V gave up 4 bases and J gave up 4 bases, with 14 bases separating them. This CDR3 has 14 residues. Germline CDR1 SGDLS, CDR2 YYNGEE. CDR3 in amino acids: CASSSRSLGYGYTF. The CDR3 DNA follows: TGTGCCAGCAGCTCCCGGTCCTTGGGCTATGGCTACACCTTC.

The rearrangement uses TRBV6-5 and TRBJ1-1, with TRBD1 as a possible D gene (5 bases). The germline CDR1 and CDR2 sequences are MNHEY and SVGAGI. Trimming pared 0 bases from V and 5 bases from J, leaving 13 bases between. This CDR3 contains 15 residues. The CDR3 region is CASSYSPGGGTEAFF. Written as DNA, the CDR3 is TGTGCCAGCAGTTACTCACCGGGGGGGGGAACTGAAGCTTTCTTT.

The chain carries TRBV30 and TRBJ1-5; D gene unclear. Germline loops: CDR1 GTSNPN, CDR2 SVGIG (reference sequence). Trimming took off 1 base at V and 7 bases at J, with 14 bases between the two ends. The CDR3 sequence is 14 residues long. CDR3 region: CAWSESPRGQPQHF. The CDR3, as DNA: TGTGCCTGGAGTGAAAGTCCACGGGGACAGCCCCAGCATTTT.

The CDR3 DNA sequence: TGTGCCAGCAGCTTCACGATCCGACAGGGGCGCCTCTACGAGCAGTACTTC. Translating it yields CASSFTIRQGRLYEQYF. The chain uses TRBV5-6 and TRBJ2-7, with 8 bases aligning to TRBD1. The CDR3 runs 17 residues. The V gene end was trimmed by 2 bases and the J gene end by 3 bases; junction bases not matched to a gene: 13. The germline CDR1 and CDR2 sequences are SGHDT and YYEEEE.

The V call is TRBV5-4, the J call TRBJ2-2; D is possibly TRBD1 (5 bases). Trimming shortened V by 4 bases and J by 3 bases, and 16 bases separated the two germline ends. Germline lookup yields CDR1 SGHNT and CDR2 YYREEE (reference sequence). This CDR3 has 16 residues. The CDR3 DNA is TGTGCCAGCAGCCAGGGTTTGCGTGGGCACACCGGGGAGCTGTTTTTT. This sequence encodes CASSQGLRGHTGELFF.

The chain couples TRBV6-6 to TRBJ2-6; D ambiguous. V was cut by 7 bases and J by 4 bases, with 11 bases left in between. The CDR3 covers 14 residues. CDR1 and CDR2 (germline): MNHNY, SVGAGI (reference sequence). The CDR3 DNA is TGTGCCAGCAACCAAATCCCGGGGGCCAACGTCCTGACTTTC. Translating gives CASNQIPGANVLTF.

The gene calls are TRBV6-5 and TRBJ2-2; D is uncertain. Trimming took off 5 bases at V and 4 bases at J, with 5 bases between the two ends. The CDR3 is 12 amino acids. The germline CDR1 and CDR2 sequences are MNHEY and SVGAGI. The DNA of the CDR3 is TGTGCCAGCAGTCGGCTCACCGGGGAGCTGTTTTTT. It translates to CASSRLTGELFF.

This clone turned up a few times. In nucleotides, the CDR3 is TGCAGCGTTGCCCGGGTAGAGGGCTACACCTTC. This codes for CSVARVEGYTF. The chain is built from TRBV29-1 and TRBJ1-2; the D is unclear. This CDR3 has 11 residues. In germline, CDR1 is SQVTM, CDR2 ANQGSEA. Between the trimmed V and J ends, which lost 4 bases and 8 bases, there was a span of 11 bases.

The genes are TRBV15 and TRBJ2-7, with 8 bases aligning to TRBD1. With 3 bases clipped from V and 3 bases from J, the junction kept 4 bases outside the gene matches. Germline V gene lookup returns CDR1 LNHNV and CDR2 YYDKDF (reference sequence). The CDR3 extends over 14 amino acids. CDR3 in amino acids: CATSRDRVVYEQYF. CDR3 bases: TGTGCCACCAGCAGGGACAGGGTGGTCTACGAGCAGTACTTC.

This clone qualifies as large. The genes are TRBV6-1 and TRBJ2-5; D remains ambiguous. This CDR3 is built from 13 residues. Germline assignment: CDR1 MNHNS and CDR2 SASEGT. The V and J ends lost 1 base and 6 bases respectively, with 9 bases between them. CDR3 nucleotide sequence: TGTGCCAGCAGTGAAGATGGCGGTCAGACCCAGTACTTC. Protein product: CASSEDGGQTQYF.

This clone was counted a few times. V and J are TRBV7-9 and TRBJ2-7; D not resolved. In germline, CDR1 is SEHNR, CDR2 FQNEAQ (reference sequence). This CDR3 comprises 12 residues. Trimming removed 4 bases at V and 3 bases at J, with 7 bases between. CDR3 amino acids: CASSSTGYEQYF. The CDR3 region has the DNA TGTGCCAGCAGCTCGACGGGCTACGAGCAGTACTTC.

The chain combines TRBV10-3 with TRBJ1-1, with a weak D call TRBD1 (5 bases). The germline V gene encodes CDR1 ENHRY and CDR2 SYGVKD. V lost 8 bases and J 6 bases, leaving 16 bases between the germline ends. This CDR3 comprises 13 residues. The CDR3 loop reads CAIRGTAKPEAFF. The CDR3 nucleotides read TGTGCCATCCGGGGGACCGCCAAACCTGAAGCTTTCTTT.

The V call is TRBV21-1, the J call TRBJ2-3; the table's D call, TRBD2, has no DNA check behind it. TRBV21-1 is a listed pseudogene. This CDR3 region has 15 residues. As DNA, the CDR3 is TGTGCCAGCAGCAACCGGAGGAAAGTCCCAAATACGCAGTATTTT. It specifies CASSNRRKVPNTQYF.

The CDR3 region has the DNA TGTGCCAGCAGCTTAGATCAAACCGGCGGGGAGCTGTTTTTT. It encodes CASSLDQTGGELFF. The rearrangement joins TRBV7-8 to TRBJ2-2; the D is unclear. The V end lost 1 base, the J end lost 7 bases, and 10 bases lay between the germline ends. The CDR3 runs 14 residues. Germline CDR1 and CDR2: SGHVS and FQNEAQ.

The chain couples TRBV5-5 to TRBJ2-1; a possible D gene is TRBD2 (5 bases). The CDR3 loop spans 14 amino acids. Trimming cost V 3 bases and J 3 bases, with 10 bases left between them. The germline CDR1 and CDR2 sequences are SGHKS and YYEKEE (reference sequence). CDR3 sequence reads: CASSWLAYYNEQFF. DNA of the CDR3: TGTGCCAGCAGCTGGCTAGCATACTACAATGAGCAGTTCTTC.

The chain joins TRBV4-2 to TRBJ2-7; 11 bases are a match to TRBD2. This CDR3 comprises 13 residues. CDR1 and CDR2 from the germline V gene are LGHNA and YNFKEQ. V gave up 5 bases and J gave up 5 bases; unmatched junction bases: 2. CDR3 nucleotides: TGTGCCAGCAGCGAGACTAGCGGGGACGAGCAGTACTTC. This codes for CASSETSGDEQYF.

The sample holds one count of this clone. The chain is built from TRBV28 and TRBJ2-7, with TRBD1 identical over 9 bases. The ends lost 8 bases at V and 3 bases at J; junction bases unmatched: 5. The CDR3 length is 13 residues. Germline V gene sequence: CDR1 MDHEN, CDR2 SYDVKM. CDR3 in amino acids: CASGDRGYYEQYF. In nucleotides, the CDR3 is TGTGCCAGCGGCGACAGGGGGTACTACGAGCAGTACTTC.

The V and J genes are TRBV5-1 and TRBJ2-7; TRBD2 matches 13 bases. V lost 8 bases to trimming and J lost 2 bases; unmatched junction nucleotides: 10. The CDR3 has 16 residues. CDR1 SGHRS and CDR2 YFSETQ come from the germline V gene. The CDR3 here is CASSRTSGGFPYEQYF. CDR3 coding DNA: TGCGCCAGTAGTAGGACTAGCGGGGGCTTCCCCTACGAGCAGTACTTC.

This chain connects TRBV11-2 to TRBJ2-2; weak D call: TRBD2 (6 bases). Trimming left V 6 bases short and J 2 bases short, with 10 bases between. The CDR3 contains 14 residues. Per the germline V gene, CDR1 is SGHAT and CDR2 is FQNNGV. The CDR3 region has the DNA TGTGCCAGCAGGCGGGACGTTAACACCGGGGAGCTGTTTTTT. Protein product: CASRRDVNTGELFF.

The V and J genes are TRBV5-1 and TRBJ2-7; tentatively, D is TRBD2 (5 bases). The CDR3 is made up of 14 amino acids. Trimming took 2 bases from V and 0 from J, leaving 9 bases between them. CDR1 is SGHRS, CDR2 YFSETQ, per germline. Written as DNA, the CDR3 is TGCGCCAGCAGCTTACTGGGGAGCTCCTACGAGCAGTACTTC. Protein: CASSLLGSSYEQYF.

This clone was found a few times. This sequence joins TRBV28 and TRBJ1-5, with 9 bases matching TRBD1. The CDR3 consists of 15 residues. V shed 3 bases, J shed 3 bases, and the junction held 3 bases outside the gene matches. From germline, CDR1 is MDHEN and CDR2 SYDVKM. For the CDR3, the DNA is TGTGCCAGCAGTTTCACAGGGGGCCTCAATCAGCCCCAGCATTTT. This sequence encodes CASSFTGGLNQPQHF.

J is TRBJ2-3 and V is TRBV7-9; tentative D call: TRBD2 (5 bases). This CDR3 contains 15 residues. Looked up from germline, CDR1 is SEHNR and CDR2 is FQNEAQ (reference sequence). V gave up 5 bases and J gave up 1 base, with 13 bases separating them. CDR3 in DNA: TGTGCCAGCAGCCCTACCGAGGGCGGCACAGATACGCAGTATTTT. It yields the protein CASSPTEGGTDTQYF.

This clone appeared once. The chain recombines TRBV5-1 with TRBJ1-3, with a possible D match to TRBD1 (5 bases). Germline loops: CDR1 SGHRS, CDR2 YFSETQ. The CDR3 has 13 residues. V lost 4 bases to trimming and J lost 1 base, with 6 bases between them. CDR3 sequence (DNA): TGCGCCAGCAGCCAGGGATCTGGAAACACCATATATTTT. Protein: CASSQGSGNTIYF.